This paragraph reports one T cell receptor beta chain. These data belong to a study of technical replicates of blood from a handful of donors. CDR1 is MNHNS, CDR2 SASEGT, per germline. Trimming stripped 8 bases from V and 0 bases from J, with 14 bases between. This CDR3 spans 14 amino acids. Profiling relied on immunoSEQ multiplex PCR, and the TCRdb table lists in-frame clones only, not all of them. Of about 80,000 clones listed, over 90% are singletons. The sequencing sample was made of T cells isolated from PBMCs. The chain is built from TRBV6-1 and TRBJ2-7; the D gene is possibly TRBD1 (6 bases). The sequence was collected from a human donor in good health. The CDR3 nucleotides are TGTGCCAGCGGGGGCCTCTGGAGCTCCTACGAGCAGTACTTC. It codes for CASGGLWSSYEQYF.